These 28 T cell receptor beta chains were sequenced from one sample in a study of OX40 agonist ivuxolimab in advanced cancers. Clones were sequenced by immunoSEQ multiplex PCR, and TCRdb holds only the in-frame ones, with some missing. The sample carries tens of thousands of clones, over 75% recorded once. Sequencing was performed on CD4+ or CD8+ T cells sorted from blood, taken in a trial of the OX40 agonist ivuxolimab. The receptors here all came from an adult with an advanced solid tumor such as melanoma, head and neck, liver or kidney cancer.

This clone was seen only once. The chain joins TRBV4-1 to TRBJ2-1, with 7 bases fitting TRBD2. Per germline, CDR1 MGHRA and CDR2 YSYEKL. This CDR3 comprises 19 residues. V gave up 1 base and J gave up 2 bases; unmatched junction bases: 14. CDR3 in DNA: TGCGCCAGCAGCCAAGCCGGCCGTCCTGGCGGGAGTCCCTACAATGAGCAGTTCTTC. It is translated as CASSQAGRPGGSPYNEQFF.

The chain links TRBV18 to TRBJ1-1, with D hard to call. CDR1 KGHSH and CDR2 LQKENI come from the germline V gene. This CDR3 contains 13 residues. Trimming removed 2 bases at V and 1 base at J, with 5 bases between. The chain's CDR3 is CASSPISNTEAFF. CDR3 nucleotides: TGTGCCAGCTCACCAATATCGAACACTGAAGCTTTCTTT.

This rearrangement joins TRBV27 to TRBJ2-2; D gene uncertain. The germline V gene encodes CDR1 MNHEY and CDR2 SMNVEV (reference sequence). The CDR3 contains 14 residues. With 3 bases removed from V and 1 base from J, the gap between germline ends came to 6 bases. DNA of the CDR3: TGTGCCAGCAGTTTTTATGGGAACACCGGGGAGCTGTTTTTT. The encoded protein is CASSFYGNTGELFF.

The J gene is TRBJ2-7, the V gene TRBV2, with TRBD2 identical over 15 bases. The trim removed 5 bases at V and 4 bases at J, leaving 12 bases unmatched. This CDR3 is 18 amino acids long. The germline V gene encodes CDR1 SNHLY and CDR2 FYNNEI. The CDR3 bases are TGTGCCAGCAGTCCCTGGACTAGCGGGAGGGCCTTAGGGTACGAGCAGTACTTC. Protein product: CASSPWTSGRALGYEQYF.

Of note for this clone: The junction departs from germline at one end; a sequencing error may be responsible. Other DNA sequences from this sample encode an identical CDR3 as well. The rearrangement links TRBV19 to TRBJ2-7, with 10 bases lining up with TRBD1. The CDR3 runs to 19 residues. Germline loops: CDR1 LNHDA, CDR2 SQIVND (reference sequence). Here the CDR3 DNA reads TGTGCCAGTAGTATCCGGGACAGGGGAATAAGCAGGGAGCGGTACGAGCAGTATTTC. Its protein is CASSIRDRGISRERYEQYF.

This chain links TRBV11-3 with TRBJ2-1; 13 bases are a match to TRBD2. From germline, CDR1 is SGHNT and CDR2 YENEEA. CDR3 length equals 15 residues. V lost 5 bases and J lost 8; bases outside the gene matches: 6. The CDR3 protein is CASSPGLAGWHEQFF. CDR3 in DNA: TGTGCCAGCAGCCCGGGACTAGCGGGATGGCATGAGCAGTTCTTC.

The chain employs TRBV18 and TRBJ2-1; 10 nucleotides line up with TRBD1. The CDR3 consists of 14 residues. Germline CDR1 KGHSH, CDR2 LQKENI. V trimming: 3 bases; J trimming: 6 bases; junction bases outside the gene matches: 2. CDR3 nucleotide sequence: TGTGCCAGCTCACCCGGACAGGGGGTCAATGAGCAGTTCTTC. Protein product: CASSPGQGVNEQFF. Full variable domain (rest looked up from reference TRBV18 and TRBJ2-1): NAGVMQNPRHLVRRRGQEARLRCSPMKGHSHVYWYRQLPEEGLKFMVYLQKENIIDESGMPKERFSAEFPKEGPSILRIQQVVRGDSAAYFCASSPGQGVNEQFFGPGTRLTVL.

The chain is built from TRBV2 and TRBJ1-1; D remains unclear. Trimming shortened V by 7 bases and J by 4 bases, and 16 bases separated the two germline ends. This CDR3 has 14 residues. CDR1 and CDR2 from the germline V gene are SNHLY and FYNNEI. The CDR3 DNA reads TGTGCCAGCACCGGACCCCTTTTCTCCACTGAAGCTTTCTTT. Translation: CASTGPLFSTEAFF.

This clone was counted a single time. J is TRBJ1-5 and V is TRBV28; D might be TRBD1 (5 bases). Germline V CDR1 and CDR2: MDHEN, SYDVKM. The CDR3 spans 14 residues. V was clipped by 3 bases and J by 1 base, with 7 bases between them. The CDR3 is CASSLRQSNQPQHF. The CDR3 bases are TGTGCCAGCAGTTTGAGACAGAGCAATCAGCCCCAGCATTTT.

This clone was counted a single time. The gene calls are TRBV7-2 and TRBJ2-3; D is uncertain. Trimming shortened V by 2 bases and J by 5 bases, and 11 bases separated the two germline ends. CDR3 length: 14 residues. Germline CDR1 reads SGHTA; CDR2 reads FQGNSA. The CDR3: CASSLTGSVDTQYF. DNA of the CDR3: TGTGCCAGCAGCTTAACTGGCTCGGTAGATACGCAGTATTTT.

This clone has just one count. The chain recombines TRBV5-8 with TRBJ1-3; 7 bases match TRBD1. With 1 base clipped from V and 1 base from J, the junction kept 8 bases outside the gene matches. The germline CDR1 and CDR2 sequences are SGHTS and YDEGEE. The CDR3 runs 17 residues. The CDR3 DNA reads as TGTGCCAGCAGCTTGTGGGGACAGCCCCTTTCTGGAAACACCATATATTTT. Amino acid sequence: CASSLWGQPLSGNTIYF.

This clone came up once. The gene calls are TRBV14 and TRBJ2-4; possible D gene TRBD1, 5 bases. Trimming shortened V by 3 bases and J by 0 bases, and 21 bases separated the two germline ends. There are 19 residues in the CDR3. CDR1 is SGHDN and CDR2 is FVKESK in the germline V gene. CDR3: CASSQGPIRVPIAKNIQYF. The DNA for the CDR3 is TGTGCCAGCAGCCAGGGGCCGATCAGGGTCCCTATAGCCAAAAACATTCAGTACTTC.

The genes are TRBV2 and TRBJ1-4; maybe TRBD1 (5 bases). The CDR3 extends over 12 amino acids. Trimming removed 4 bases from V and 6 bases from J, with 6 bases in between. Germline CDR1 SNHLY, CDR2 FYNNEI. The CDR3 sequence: CASSVTDEKLFF. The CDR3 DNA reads TGTGCCAGCAGTGTGACAGATGAAAAACTGTTTTTT.

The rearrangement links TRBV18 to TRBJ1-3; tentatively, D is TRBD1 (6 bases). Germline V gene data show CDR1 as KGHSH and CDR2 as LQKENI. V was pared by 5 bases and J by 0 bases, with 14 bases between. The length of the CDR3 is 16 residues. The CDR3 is CASSFSRGHSGNTIYF. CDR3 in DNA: TGTGCCAGCTCATTCTCCCGGGGACACTCTGGAAACACCATATATTTT.

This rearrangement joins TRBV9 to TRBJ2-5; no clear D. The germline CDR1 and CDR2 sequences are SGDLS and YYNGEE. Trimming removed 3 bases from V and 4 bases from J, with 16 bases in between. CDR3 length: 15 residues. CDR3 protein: CASSEGPGLGETQYF. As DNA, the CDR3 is TGTGCCAGCAGCGAGGGTCCAGGCCTAGGAGAGACCCAGTACTTC.

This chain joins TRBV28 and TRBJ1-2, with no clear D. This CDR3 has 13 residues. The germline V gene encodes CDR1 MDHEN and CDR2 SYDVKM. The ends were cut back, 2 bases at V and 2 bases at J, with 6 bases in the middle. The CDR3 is CASSLGVNYGYTF. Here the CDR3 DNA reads TGTGCCAGCAGTTTAGGGGTCAACTATGGCTACACCTTC.

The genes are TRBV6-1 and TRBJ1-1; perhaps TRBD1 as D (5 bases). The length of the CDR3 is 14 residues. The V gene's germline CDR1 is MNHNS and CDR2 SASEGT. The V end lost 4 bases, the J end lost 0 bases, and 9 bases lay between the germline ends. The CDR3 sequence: CASSGGGVNTEAFF. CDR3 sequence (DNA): TGTGCCAGCAGTGGGGGAGGGGTGAACACTGAAGCTTTCTTT.

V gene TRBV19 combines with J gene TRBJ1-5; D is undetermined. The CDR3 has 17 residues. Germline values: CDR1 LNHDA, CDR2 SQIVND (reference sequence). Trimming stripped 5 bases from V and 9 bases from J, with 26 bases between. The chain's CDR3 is CASSDLFVGGERRPQHF. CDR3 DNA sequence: TGTGCCAGTAGTGACCTTTTTGTAGGCGGGGAAAGGAGGCCCCAGCATTTT. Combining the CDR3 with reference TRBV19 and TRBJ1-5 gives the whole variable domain DGGITQSPKYLFRKEGQNVTLSCEQNLNHDAMYWYRQDPGQGLRLIYYSQIVNDFQKGDIAEGYSVSREKKESFPLTVTSAQKNPTAFYLCASSDLFVGGERRPQHFGDGTRLSIL.

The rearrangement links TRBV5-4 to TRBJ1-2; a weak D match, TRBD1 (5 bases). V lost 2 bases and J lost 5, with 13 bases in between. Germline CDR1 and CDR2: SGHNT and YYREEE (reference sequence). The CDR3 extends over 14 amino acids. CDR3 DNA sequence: TGTGCCAGCAGCTTAGGTCAGGGAGTTTATGGCTACACCTTC. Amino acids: CASSLGQGVYGYTF.

CDR3 nucleotide sequence: TGTGCCAGCTCCGCGACATCGGGGCAAGAGACCCAGTACTTC. Translating gives CASSATSGQETQYF. The gene calls are TRBV18 and TRBJ2-5, with D perhaps TRBD2 (5 bases). The germline V gene has CDR1 KGHSH and CDR2 LQKENI. CDR3 length: 14 residues. V lost 6 bases to trimming and J lost 2 bases, with 13 bases between them.

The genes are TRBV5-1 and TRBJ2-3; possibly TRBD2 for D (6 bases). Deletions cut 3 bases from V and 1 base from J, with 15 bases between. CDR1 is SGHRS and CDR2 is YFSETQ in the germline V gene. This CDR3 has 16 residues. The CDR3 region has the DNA TGCGCCAGCAGCTACCGGGACTCCCCCCGCACAGATACGCAGTATTTT. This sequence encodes CASSYRDSPRTDTQYF. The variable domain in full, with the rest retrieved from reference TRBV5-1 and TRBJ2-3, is KAGVTQTPRYLIKTRGQQVTLSCSPISGHRSVSWYQQTPGQGLQFLFEYFSETQRNKGNFPGRFSGRQFSNSRSEMNVSTLELGDSALYLCASSYRDSPRTDTQYFGPGTRLTVL.

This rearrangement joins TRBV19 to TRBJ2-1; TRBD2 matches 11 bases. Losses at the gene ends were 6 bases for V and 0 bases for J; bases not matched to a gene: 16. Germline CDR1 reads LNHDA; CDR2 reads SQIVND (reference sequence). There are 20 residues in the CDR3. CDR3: CASRVGLAGGAPSSYNEQFF. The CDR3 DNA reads TGTGCCAGTAGGGTAGGTCTAGCGGGAGGAGCCCCCAGCTCCTACAATGAGCAGTTCTTC.

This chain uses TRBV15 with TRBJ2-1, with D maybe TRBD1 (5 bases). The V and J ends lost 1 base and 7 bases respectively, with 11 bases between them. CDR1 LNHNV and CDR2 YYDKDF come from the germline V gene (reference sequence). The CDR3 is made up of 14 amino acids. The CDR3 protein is CATSRAQGMNEQFF. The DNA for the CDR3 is TGTGCCACCAGCAGAGCCCAGGGAATGAATGAGCAGTTCTTC.

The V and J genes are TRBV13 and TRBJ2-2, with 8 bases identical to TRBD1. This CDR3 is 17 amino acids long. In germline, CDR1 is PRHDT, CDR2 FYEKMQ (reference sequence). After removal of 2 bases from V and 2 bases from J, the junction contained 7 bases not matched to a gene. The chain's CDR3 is CASSLITTGVNTGELFF. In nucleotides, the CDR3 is TGTGCCAGCAGCTTAATAACGACAGGGGTTAACACCGGGGAGCTGTTTTTT.

CDR3 nucleotides: TGTGCCAGCAGCCAAGATTTGTGGGCGAACACCGGGGAGCTGTTTTTT. As protein: CASSQDLWANTGELFF. The chain couples TRBV5-4 to TRBJ2-2, with D unclear. Germline CDR1 and CDR2: SGHNT and YYREEE (reference sequence). V lost 4 bases to trimming and J lost 0 bases, with 13 bases between them. This CDR3 region has 16 residues.

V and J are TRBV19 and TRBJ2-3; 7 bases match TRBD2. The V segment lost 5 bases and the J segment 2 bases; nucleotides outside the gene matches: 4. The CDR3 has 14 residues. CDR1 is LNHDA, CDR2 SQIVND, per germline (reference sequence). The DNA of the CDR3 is TGTGCCAGTAGTGCAACTAGCGCCACAGATACGCAGTATTTT. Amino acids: CASSATSATDTQYF.

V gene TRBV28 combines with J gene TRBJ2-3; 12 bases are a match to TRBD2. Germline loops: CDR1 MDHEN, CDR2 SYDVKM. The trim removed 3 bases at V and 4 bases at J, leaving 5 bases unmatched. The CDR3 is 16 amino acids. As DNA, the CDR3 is TGTGCCAGCAGTTTCGCTAGCGGGAGGGGACCAGATACGCAGTATTTT. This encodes CASSFASGRGPDTQYF.

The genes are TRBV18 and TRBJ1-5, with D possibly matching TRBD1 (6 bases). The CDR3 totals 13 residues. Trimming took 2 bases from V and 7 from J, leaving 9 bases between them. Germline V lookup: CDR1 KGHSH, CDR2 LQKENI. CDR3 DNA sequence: TGTGCCAGCTCACCAAACAGGGACCAGCCCCAGCATTTT. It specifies CASSPNRDQPQHF.